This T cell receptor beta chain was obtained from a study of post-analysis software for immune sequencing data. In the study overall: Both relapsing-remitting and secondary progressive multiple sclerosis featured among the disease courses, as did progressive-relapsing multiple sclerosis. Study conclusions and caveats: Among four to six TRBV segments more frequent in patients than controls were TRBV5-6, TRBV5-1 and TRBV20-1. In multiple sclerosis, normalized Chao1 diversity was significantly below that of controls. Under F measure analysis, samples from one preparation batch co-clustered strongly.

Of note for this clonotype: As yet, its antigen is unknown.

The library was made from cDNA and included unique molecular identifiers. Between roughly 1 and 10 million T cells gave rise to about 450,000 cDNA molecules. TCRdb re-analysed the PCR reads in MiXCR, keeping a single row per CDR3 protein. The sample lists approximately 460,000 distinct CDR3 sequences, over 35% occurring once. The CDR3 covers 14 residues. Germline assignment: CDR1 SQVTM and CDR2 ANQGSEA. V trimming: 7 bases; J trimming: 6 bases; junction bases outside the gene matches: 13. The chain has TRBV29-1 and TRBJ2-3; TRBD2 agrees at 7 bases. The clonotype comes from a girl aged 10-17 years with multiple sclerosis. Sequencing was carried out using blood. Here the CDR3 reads CSEIPRETTDTQYF. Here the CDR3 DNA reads TGCAGCGAAATTCCGCGGGAGACTACTGATACGCAGTATTTT.